The clone carrying this T cell receptor (beta chain) was found a few times. Its specificity is not known. This entry comes from a study of early T cells in non-severe SARS-CoV-2 infection. For the study at large: Whole-blood bulk RNA, unsorted, was sequenced, and chains were unpaired.

The protocol attached unique molecular identifiers to individual cDNA molecules. From the 5' RACE reads, TCRdb called clonotypes with MiXCR, one entry per CDR3 protein. The data hold some 100,000 distinct CDR3 sequences, with over 12% observed a single time. Trimming removed 2 bases from V and 5 bases from J, with 14 bases in between. The CDR3 has 15 amino acids. The V gene's germline CDR1 is SGDLS and CDR2 YYNGEE. Study-level points and caveats: Database matching using VDJdb favored anti-spike CD8 responses, with private and CD4 specificities left missing.

The material sequenced was whole blood. The sequence came from an adult who was a healthcare worker with PCR-confirmed SARS-CoV-2 infection or an uninfected control (not recorded which). This chain links TRBV9 with TRBJ2-1, with D possibly being TRBD2 (5 bases). The CDR3 region is CASSVDPGYNNEQFF. The CDR3 region has the DNA TGTGCCAGCAGCGTTGATCCGGGGTATAACAATGAGCAGTTCTTC.